This is a list of T cell receptor beta chains from one sample in a study of blood T cell repertoires in COVID-19. The data were produced by immunoSEQ multiplex PCR, yet TCRdb's version contains in-frame clones alone and is incomplete. This sample has a few hundred thousand clones; about 86% occur once, and the top ten carry around 7.5%. What was sequenced was peripheral blood. Every receptor here comes from a woman aged 60 to 75 with COVID-19, enrolled during active disease. Both conserved end residues are part of each CDR3. D genes are given only for firm matches. Some rows mark clone size as missing; the rest say once, few, many or name a class of expanded clone.

CDR3 length: 16
clone size: -
D gene: TRBD1
V gene: TRBV5-3
J gene: TRBJ2-6
CDR3 protein: CARKGQGGSGANVLTF
CDR3 DNA: TGTGCCAGAAAAGGACAGGGCGGCTCTGGGGCCAACGTCCTGACTTTC

CDR3 length: 14
clone size: -
D gene: -
V gene: TRBV5-6
J gene: TRBJ2-2
CDR3 protein: CASSLAQGAGELFF
CDR3 DNA: TGTGCCAGCAGCTTGGCTCAGGGTGCCGGGGAGCTGTTTTTT

CDR3 length: 17
clone size: -
D gene: TRBD2
V gene: TRBV11-3
J gene: TRBJ2-2
CDR3 protein: CASSLDPERGGTGELFF
CDR3 DNA: TGTGCCAGCAGCTTAGATCCGGAGCGGGGGGGCACCGGGGAGCTGTTTTTT

CDR3 length: 15
clone size: -
D gene: -
V gene: TRBV3-1/TRBV3-2
J gene: TRBJ2-3
CDR3 protein: CASSPDRSNTDTQYF
CDR3 DNA: TGTGCCAGCAGCCCCGACAGGTCTAACACAGATACGCAGTATTTT

CDR3 length: 15
clone size: -
D gene: TRBD2
V gene: TRBV7-2
J gene: TRBJ2-5
CDR3 protein: CASSGTSGGGQTQYF
CDR3 DNA: TGTGCCAGCAGCGGAACTAGCGGGGGGGGGCAGACCCAGTACTTC

CDR3 length: 15
clone size: -
D gene: -
V gene: TRBV27
J gene: TRBJ2-7
CDR3 protein: CASRQTHFVSYEQYF
CDR3 DNA: TGTGCCAGCAGACAGACCCATTTTGTCTCCTACGAGCAGTACTTC

CDR3 length: 13
clone size: -
D gene: TRBD1
V gene: TRBV6-5
J gene: TRBJ1-2
CDR3 protein: CASSFRDSYGYTF
CDR3 DNA: TGTGCCAGCAGTTTCCGGGACAGCTATGGCTACACCTTC

CDR3 length: 14
clone size: -
D gene: -
V gene: TRBV6-2/TRBV6-3
J gene: TRBJ1-6
CDR3 protein: CASSYTQRNSPLHF
CDR3 DNA: TGTGCCAGCAGTTACACCCAGCGTAATTCACCCCTCCACTTT

CDR3 length: 16
clone size: once
D gene: -
V gene: TRBV4-2
J gene: TRBJ1-5
CDR3 protein: CASSQWLGATDQPQHF
CDR3 DNA: TGTGCCAGCAGCCAGTGGTTAGGGGCAACGGATCAGCCCCAGCATTTT

CDR3 length: 16
clone size: -
D gene: -
V gene: TRBV13
J gene: TRBJ2-1
CDR3 protein: CASNEQGEGGRNEQFF
CDR3 DNA: TGTGCCAGCAACGAACAGGGTGAAGGGGGTAGGAATGAGCAGTTCTTC

CDR3 length: 15
clone size: -
D gene: TRBD1
V gene: TRBV20-1
J gene: TRBJ1-4
CDR3 protein: CSASSRQGLYEKLFF
CDR3 DNA: TGCAGTGCTAGTTCCCGACAGGGCTTGTATGAAAAACTGTTTTTT

CDR3 length: 12
clone size: -
D gene: TRBD2
V gene: TRBV27
J gene: TRBJ2-5
CDR3 protein: CASSPPGLEQYF
CDR3 DNA: TGTGCCAGCAGTCCTCCCGGACTAGAGCAGTACTTC

CDR3 length: 16
clone size: -
D gene: TRBD1
V gene: TRBV6-5
J gene: TRBJ2-1
CDR3 protein: CASSSNRGRGDGEQFF
CDR3 DNA: TGTGCCAGCAGTTCGAACAGGGGGCGTGGGGACGGTGAGCAGTTCTTC

CDR3 length: 11
clone size: -
D gene: -
V gene: TRBV6-1
J gene: TRBJ1-1
CDR3 protein: CASSESGEAFF
CDR3 DNA: TGTGCCAGCAGTGAATCGGGAGAAGCTTTCTTT

CDR3 length: 16
clone size: -
D gene: TRBD2
V gene: TRBV10-3
J gene: TRBJ2-5
CDR3 protein: CAISAFLAGTTETQYF
CDR3 DNA: TGTGCCATCAGCGCCTTTTTAGCGGGGACTACGGAGACCCAGTACTTC

CDR3 length: 16
clone size: few
D gene: -
V gene: TRBV11-3
J gene: TRBJ1-2
CDR3 protein: CASSLGATGPNYGYTF
CDR3 DNA: TGTGCCAGCAGCTTAGGTGCAACAGGGCCTAACTATGGCTACACCTTC

CDR3 length: 13
clone size: -
D gene: -
V gene: TRBV5-4
J gene: TRBJ2-3
CDR3 protein: CASSSTGEDTQYF
CDR3 DNA: TGTGCCAGCAGCTCCACAGGAGAAGATACGCAGTATTTT

CDR3 length: 14
clone size: -
D gene: -
V gene: TRBV30
J gene: TRBJ2-7
CDR3 protein: CAWRGGHPSLEQYF
CDR3 DNA: TGTGCCTGGAGGGGCGGACATCCATCGCTCGAGCAGTACTTC

CDR3 length: 13
clone size: -
D gene: -
V gene: TRBV5-1
J gene: TRBJ1-5
CDR3 protein: CASSPDIGANQHF
CDR3 DNA: TGCGCCAGCAGCCCCGATATAGGGGCAAACCAGCATTTT

CDR3 length: 17
clone size: -
D gene: TRBD2
V gene: TRBV19
J gene: TRBJ2-5
CDR3 protein: CASSLGPQAGVEETQYF
CDR3 DNA: TGTGCCAGTAGTCTCGGCCCGCAAGCGGGGGTAGAGGAGACCCAGTACTTC

CDR3 length: 17
clone size: -
D gene: TRBD2
V gene: TRBV15
J gene: TRBJ2-7
CDR3 protein: CATSRDPGLAGIYEQYF
CDR3 DNA: TGTGCCACCAGCAGAGATCCGGGACTAGCGGGGATCTACGAGCAGTACTTC

CDR3 length: 15
clone size: -
D gene: -
V gene: TRBV23-1
J gene: TRBJ1-5
CDR3 protein: CASSHWAGVDQPQHF
CDR3 DNA: TGCGCCAGCAGTCATTGGGCAGGGGTTGATCAGCCCCAGCATTTT

CDR3 length: 14
clone size: -
D gene: -
V gene: TRBV7-2
J gene: TRBJ1-2
CDR3 protein: CASSLGYFSYGYTF
CDR3 DNA: TGTGCCAGCAGCTTAGGGTACTTTTCCTATGGCTACACCTTC

CDR3 length: 13
clone size: -
D gene: -
V gene: TRBV19
J gene: TRBJ1-1
CDR3 protein: CASMAGVNTEAFF
CDR3 DNA: TGTGCCAGTATGGCAGGGGTGAACACTGAAGCTTTCTTT

CDR3 length: 17
clone size: -
D gene: TRBD2
V gene: TRBV7-3
J gene: TRBJ2-1
CDR3 protein: CASSLLGGTSAYNEQFF
CDR3 DNA: TGTGCCAGCAGCTTGTTAGGCGGGACTAGCGCCTACAATGAGCAGTTCTTC

CDR3 length: 15
clone size: -
D gene: -
V gene: TRBV7-8
J gene: TRBJ1-2
CDR3 protein: CASSANDQGFYGYTF
CDR3 DNA: TGTGCCAGCAGCGCGAACGACCAGGGATTCTATGGCTACACCTTC

CDR3 length: 15
clone size: -
D gene: -
V gene: TRBV11-2
J gene: TRBJ1-1
CDR3 protein: CASSLVSQGNTEAFF
CDR3 DNA: TGTGCCAGCAGCTTAGTATCCCAGGGGAACACTGAAGCTTTCTTT

CDR3 length: 17
clone size: -
D gene: TRBD2
V gene: TRBV5-6
J gene: TRBJ2-1
CDR3 protein: CASSLFAGTSGGNEQFF
CDR3 DNA: TGTGCCAGCAGCTTATTCGCCGGGACTAGCGGGGGCAATGAGCAGTTCTTC

CDR3 length: 15
clone size: -
D gene: -
V gene: TRBV7-2
J gene: TRBJ1-2
CDR3 protein: CASSLQGGLRYGYTF
CDR3 DNA: TGTGCCAGCAGCTTACAGGGAGGACTACGGTATGGCTACACCTTC

CDR3 length: 13
clone size: -
D gene: TRBD1
V gene: TRBV10-3
J gene: TRBJ2-1
CDR3 protein: CAITGQGINEQFF
CDR3 DNA: TGTGCCATCACTGGACAGGGGATCAATGAGCAGTTCTTC

CDR3 length: 14
clone size: -
D gene: -
V gene: TRBV10-1
J gene: TRBJ2-3
CDR3 protein: CASSSSGGTDTQYF
CDR3 DNA: TGCGCCAGCAGTTCATCCGGGGGCACAGATACGCAGTATTTT

CDR3 length: 14
clone size: few
D gene: TRBD1
V gene: TRBV18
J gene: TRBJ2-1
CDR3 protein: CASSHDRGYNEQFF
CDR3 DNA: TGTGCCAGCTCGCACGACAGGGGCTACAATGAGCAGTTCTTC

CDR3 length: 13
clone size: -
D gene: -
V gene: TRBV12-3/TRBV12-4
J gene: TRBJ2-6
CDR3 protein: CASTPGGANVLTF
CDR3 DNA: TGTGCCAGCACTCCGGGAGGGGCCAACGTCCTGACTTTC

CDR3 length: 14
clone size: -
D gene: TRBD1
V gene: TRBV2
J gene: TRBJ2-3
CDR3 protein: CASQQGASTDTQYF
CDR3 DNA: TGTGCCAGTCAACAGGGGGCAAGCACAGATACGCAGTATTTT

CDR3 length: 14
clone size: -
D gene: TRBD1
V gene: TRBV7-9
J gene: TRBJ1-2
CDR3 protein: CASSLDRGPYGYTF
CDR3 DNA: TGTGCCAGCAGCTTGGACAGGGGGCCTTATGGCTACACCTTC

CDR3 length: 19
clone size: -
D gene: TRBD2
V gene: TRBV12-5
J gene: TRBJ2-1
CDR3 protein: CASGLPGLAGGRSYNEQFF
CDR3 DNA: TGTGCTAGTGGTTTACCGGGACTAGCGGGGGGACGCTCCTACAATGAGCAGTTCTTC

CDR3 length: 15
clone size: -
D gene: -
V gene: TRBV9
J gene: TRBJ1-3
CDR3 protein: CASSVGQLSGNTIYF
CDR3 DNA: TGTGCCAGCAGCGTAGGACAGCTCTCTGGAAACACCATATATTTT

CDR3 length: 13
clone size: -
D gene: -
V gene: TRBV6-5
J gene: TRBJ1-1
CDR3 protein: CAIKGGPNTEAFF
CDR3 DNA: TGTGCCATCAAGGGGGGGCCGAACACTGAAGCTTTCTTT

CDR3 length: 16
clone size: -
D gene: TRBD1
V gene: TRBV5-8
J gene: TRBJ1-2
CDR3 protein: CASSDRLGQGNYGYTF
CDR3 DNA: TGTGCCAGCAGCGATCGTTTAGGACAGGGGAACTATGGCTACACCTTC

CDR3 length: 15
clone size: -
D gene: -
V gene: TRBV27
J gene: TRBJ1-4
CDR3 protein: CASRRQTATNEKLFF
CDR3 DNA: TGTGCCAGCAGGCGTCAAACCGCAACTAATGAAAAACTGTTTTTT

CDR3 length: 12
clone size: -
D gene: -
V gene: TRBV9
J gene: TRBJ1-1
CDR3 protein: CASSVGETEAFF
CDR3 DNA: TGTGCCAGCAGCGTAGGGGAGACTGAAGCTTTCTTT

CDR3 length: 15
clone size: -
D gene: -
V gene: TRBV6-1
J gene: TRBJ1-6
CDR3 protein: CASSESSSYNSPLHF
CDR3 DNA: TGTGCCAGCAGTGAAAGTAGCTCCTATAATTCACCCCTCCACTTT

CDR3 length: 15
clone size: -
D gene: TRBD1
V gene: TRBV6-5
J gene: TRBJ2-7
CDR3 protein: CASSYRGQGTYEQYF
CDR3 DNA: TGTGCCAGCAGTTACAGGGGACAGGGGACCTACGAGCAGTACTTC

CDR3 length: 18
clone size: -
D gene: TRBD1
V gene: TRBV13
J gene: TRBJ2-2
CDR3 protein: CASRNGQGSFRFGGELFF
CDR3 DNA: TGTGCCAGCAGAAATGGACAGGGGAGCTTTAGATTTGGCGGGGAGCTGTTTTTT

CDR3 length: 13
clone size: -
D gene: -
V gene: TRBV19
J gene: TRBJ1-3
CDR3 protein: CASRVGAGNTIYF
CDR3 DNA: TGTGCCAGTCGCGTCGGGGCTGGAAACACCATATATTTT

CDR3 length: 18
clone size: -
D gene: TRBD1
V gene: TRBV30
J gene: TRBJ1-4
CDR3 protein: CACKRGRGRTPPNEKLFF
CDR3 DNA: TGTGCCTGTAAAAGGGGGCGAGGGCGGACTCCCCCTAATGAAAAACTGTTTTTT

CDR3 length: 14
clone size: -
D gene: -
V gene: TRBV3-1/TRBV3-2
J gene: TRBJ1-1
CDR3 protein: CASSQDRGRTEAFF
CDR3 DNA: TGTGCCAGCAGCCAAGACAGGGGTCGCACTGAAGCTTTCTTT

CDR3 length: 16
clone size: once
D gene: -
V gene: TRBV5-4
J gene: TRBJ2-2
CDR3 protein: CASSLAVNRDTGELFF
CDR3 DNA: TGTGCCAGCAGCTTGGCCGTAAACAGAGACACCGGGGAGCTGTTTTTT

CDR3 length: 15
clone size: -
D gene: -
V gene: TRBV28
J gene: TRBJ1-1
CDR3 protein: CASSFQTGQGTEAFF
CDR3 DNA: TGTGCCAGCAGTTTTCAGACGGGGCAGGGGACTGAAGCTTTCTTT

CDR3 length: 14
clone size: -
D gene: -
V gene: TRBV7-9
J gene: TRBJ2-7
CDR3 protein: CASRPTGSSYEQYF
CDR3 DNA: TGTGCCAGCAGGCCAACAGGGAGCTCCTACGAGCAGTACTTC

CDR3 length: 15
clone size: -
D gene: -
V gene: TRBV18
J gene: TRBJ1-3
CDR3 protein: CASSPGSRRGNTIYF
CDR3 DNA: TGTGCCAGCTCACCCGGCTCAAGGCGGGGAAACACCATATATTTT

CDR3 length: 14
clone size: once
D gene: TRBD1
V gene: TRBV27
J gene: TRBJ2-7
CDR3 protein: CASSPRDRGNEQYF
CDR3 DNA: TGTGCCAGCAGTCCCCGGGACAGGGGCAACGAGCAGTACTTC

CDR3 length: 15
clone size: -
D gene: TRBD2
V gene: TRBV7-9
J gene: TRBJ2-1
CDR3 protein: CASSLETSAYNEQFF
CDR3 DNA: TGTGCCAGCAGCTTGGAAACTAGCGCATACAATGAGCAGTTCTTC